These T cell receptor beta chains were read from a single sample in a study of blood T cell repertoires in COVID-19. Clones were read by immunoSEQ multiplex PCR, and TCRdb kept only the in-frame ones, dropping some. The data contain just over 250,000 clones, 88% of them singletons. Sequencing was done on a sample of peripheral blood. The receptors stem from a man in his fifties or sixties who had recovered from COVID-19. Each CDR3 is given with its conserved first and last residue. D genes are given only for firm matches. A row's size may be missing; if present it is once, few, many or a size class.

abundance: -
d_gene: -
j_gene: TRBJ1-2
v_gene: TRBV7-9
CDR3nt: TGTGCCAGCAGCTTAAACAGGGTCTCTGGCTACACCTTC
CDR3aa: CASSLNRVSGYTF

abundance: once
d_gene: -
j_gene: TRBJ2-7
v_gene: TRBV5-1
CDR3nt: TGCGCCAGCAGCTTGGGACAGTGGTACGAGCAGTACTTC
CDR3aa: CASSLGQWYEQYF

abundance: -
d_gene: TRBD1
j_gene: TRBJ1-5
v_gene: TRBV6-5
CDR3nt: TGTGCCAGCAGGGGACAGCCGAATCAGCCCCAGCATTTT
CDR3aa: CASRGQPNQPQHF

abundance: -
d_gene: -
j_gene: TRBJ1-5
v_gene: TRBV19
CDR3nt: TGTGCCAGTACCCGAGGGGGAACGCAGCCCCAGCATTTT
CDR3aa: CASTRGGTQPQHF

abundance: -
d_gene: TRBD1
j_gene: TRBJ1-6
v_gene: TRBV19
CDR3nt: TGTGCCAGTAGAGATGACAGGGGAAGCAATTCACCCCTCCACTTT
CDR3aa: CASRDDRGSNSPLHF

abundance: -
d_gene: -
j_gene: TRBJ2-7
v_gene: TRBV14
CDR3nt: TGTGCCAGCAGCCAAGGGCAGGGGCCCATAAGAGAGCAGTACTTC
CDR3aa: CASSQGQGPIREQYF

abundance: -
d_gene: TRBD2
j_gene: TRBJ2-1
v_gene: TRBV10-1
CDR3nt: TGCGCCAGCGCACGTGGGGGGGGCTACAATGAGCAGTTCTTC
CDR3aa: CASARGGGYNEQFF

abundance: -
d_gene: -
j_gene: TRBJ2-5
v_gene: TRBV18
CDR3nt: TGTGCCAGCTCACCACCTCCCAGTAAAGAGACCCAGTACTTC
CDR3aa: CASSPPPSKETQYF

abundance: -
d_gene: TRBD2
j_gene: TRBJ2-1
v_gene: TRBV5-6
CDR3nt: TGTGCCAGCAGCTTTTGGGCTAGCGGGGGAAGCTCCTACAATGAGCAGTTCTTC
CDR3aa: CASSFWASGGSSYNEQFF

abundance: -
d_gene: TRBD1
j_gene: TRBJ1-2
v_gene: TRBV29-1
CDR3nt: TGCAGCGTTCATATACCGGGACAGCCCCCGTATGGCTACACCTTC
CDR3aa: CSVHIPGQPPYGYTF

abundance: once
d_gene: TRBD2
j_gene: TRBJ2-3
v_gene: TRBV19
CDR3nt: TGTGCCAGTAGTATAGCTCGACTAGCGGGGGGTACAAAGAGCACAGATACGCAGTATTTT
CDR3aa: CASSIARLAGGTKSTDTQYF

abundance: -
d_gene: -
j_gene: TRBJ1-5
v_gene: TRBV6-5
CDR3nt: TGTGCCAGCAAGTTAGGGTCAGGGGCCGGTGAGCCCCAGCATTTT
CDR3aa: CASKLGSGAGEPQHF

abundance: -
d_gene: -
j_gene: TRBJ1-5
v_gene: TRBV30
CDR3nt: TGTGCCTGGACACTGGGGCCCAATCAGCCCCAGCATTTT
CDR3aa: CAWTLGPNQPQHF

abundance: -
d_gene: -
j_gene: TRBJ2-1
v_gene: TRBV7-2
CDR3nt: TGTGCCAGCAGCATAGGAGTCTACAATGAGCAGTTCTTC
CDR3aa: CASSIGVYNEQFF

abundance: -
d_gene: TRBD1
j_gene: TRBJ2-5
v_gene: TRBV27
CDR3nt: TGTGCCAGCAGTTGGTGGGCAGGGGGCTCGCAAGAGACCCAGTACTTC
CDR3aa: CASSWWAGGSQETQYF

abundance: -
d_gene: -
j_gene: TRBJ1-5
v_gene: TRBV9
CDR3nt: TGTGCCAGCAGCGCCCACCCCGAGCAGCCCCAGCATTTT
CDR3aa: CASSAHPEQPQHF

abundance: -
d_gene: -
j_gene: TRBJ1-1
v_gene: TRBV3-1/TRBV3-2
CDR3nt: TGTGCCAGCAGCCAAGATCCTAGAACACGTCCGTGGAACACTGAAGCTTTCTTT
CDR3aa: CASSQDPRTRPWNTEAFF

abundance: -
d_gene: -
j_gene: TRBJ1-2
v_gene: TRBV7-2
CDR3nt: TGTGCCAGCAGCTTAGGGCAGGGCAGCTATGGCTACACCTTC
CDR3aa: CASSLGQGSYGYTF

abundance: -
d_gene: -
j_gene: TRBJ1-1
v_gene: TRBV12-3/TRBV12-4
CDR3nt: TGTGCCAGCAGTTTTTCAGGCACTGAAGCTTTCTTT
CDR3aa: CASSFSGTEAFF

abundance: -
d_gene: -
j_gene: TRBJ2-5
v_gene: TRBV9
CDR3nt: TGTGCCAGCAGCGTAGGGCTCCCGGGGACCCAGTACTTC
CDR3aa: CASSVGLPGTQYF

abundance: -
d_gene: TRBD1
j_gene: TRBJ1-2
v_gene: TRBV9
CDR3nt: TGTGCCAGCAGCGTAGAGGGACAGGGGGATAGCTATGGCTACACCTTC
CDR3aa: CASSVEGQGDSYGYTF

abundance: -
d_gene: TRBD2
j_gene: TRBJ2-7
v_gene: TRBV3-1/TRBV3-2
CDR3nt: TGTGCCAGCCAAATTAGCGGGGACTCCTACGAGCAGTACTTC
CDR3aa: CASQISGDSYEQYF

abundance: -
d_gene: TRBD1
j_gene: TRBJ1-6
v_gene: TRBV9
CDR3nt: TGTGCCAGCAGCTCCCGGGACAGGGGTATCTGGGTTGATTCACCCCTCCACTTT
CDR3aa: CASSSRDRGIWVDSPLHF

abundance: -
d_gene: TRBD2
j_gene: TRBJ2-2
v_gene: TRBV5-1
CDR3nt: TGCGCCAGCAGCATTTTACTAGCGGGGGGTCCGAACACCGGGGAGCTGTTTTTT
CDR3aa: CASSILLAGGPNTGELFF

abundance: once
d_gene: TRBD1
j_gene: TRBJ2-1
v_gene: TRBV4-2
CDR3nt: TGTGCCAGCAGCCAATTGACAGGGGGGGCTTACAATGAGCAGTTCTTC
CDR3aa: CASSQLTGGAYNEQFF

abundance: -
d_gene: -
j_gene: TRBJ1-6
v_gene: TRBV18
CDR3nt: TGTGCCAGCTCACCAAACGAGGATCGGTCACCCCTCCACTTT
CDR3aa: CASSPNEDRSPLHF

abundance: -
d_gene: TRBD2
j_gene: TRBJ2-7
v_gene: TRBV5-1
CDR3nt: TGCGCCAGCAGCTTGCAAGCGGGGGGCTCCTACGAGCAGTACTTC
CDR3aa: CASSLQAGGSYEQYF

abundance: -
d_gene: -
j_gene: TRBJ2-7
v_gene: TRBV10-1
CDR3nt: TGCGCCAGCTATGGGACTTTGAGGGGCGCTTCCTCCTACGAGCAGTACTTC
CDR3aa: CASYGTLRGASSYEQYF

abundance: -
d_gene: -
j_gene: TRBJ2-1
v_gene: TRBV15
CDR3nt: TGTGCCACCAGCAGAGTCTCCCCCCCGAGGAATGAGCAGTTCTTC
CDR3aa: CATSRVSPPRNEQFF

abundance: -
d_gene: TRBD1
j_gene: TRBJ2-1
v_gene: TRBV4-2
CDR3nt: TGTGCCAGCAGCCCCCTCAGACAGGGAGTAGCTCCCTACAATGAGCAGTTCTTC
CDR3aa: CASSPLRQGVAPYNEQFF

abundance: -
d_gene: -
j_gene: TRBJ1-6
v_gene: TRBV7-9
CDR3nt: TGTGCCAGCAGCCCAAATTCACCCCTCCACTTT
CDR3aa: CASSPNSPLHF

abundance: few
d_gene: -
j_gene: TRBJ1-2
v_gene: TRBV15
CDR3nt: TGTGCCACCAGCAGAGATTCAGGGGCGTATGGCTACACCTTC
CDR3aa: CATSRDSGAYGYTF

abundance: once
d_gene: TRBD1
j_gene: TRBJ1-2
v_gene: TRBV19
CDR3nt: TGTGCCAGTAGTAGACCATCGGGACAGATTGTCGGCTACACCTTC
CDR3aa: CASSRPSGQIVGYTF

abundance: -
d_gene: TRBD1
j_gene: TRBJ2-7
v_gene: TRBV9
CDR3nt: TGTGCCAGCAGCGTCGGGACAGACTCCTACGAGCAGTACTTC
CDR3aa: CASSVGTDSYEQYF

abundance: once
d_gene: -
j_gene: TRBJ2-3
v_gene: TRBV9
CDR3nt: TGTGCCAGCAGCGTAGTAGGGGGAAGCGCAGATACGCAGTATTTT
CDR3aa: CASSVVGGSADTQYF

abundance: -
d_gene: TRBD2
j_gene: TRBJ2-3
v_gene: TRBV3-1/TRBV3-2
CDR3nt: TGTGCCAGCAGCCAACGTTCTAGCGGGGTGGTAGATACGCAGTATTTT
CDR3aa: CASSQRSSGVVDTQYF

abundance: -
d_gene: TRBD1
j_gene: TRBJ2-2
v_gene: TRBV27
CDR3nt: TGTGCCAGCAGTTCATCCGGGACAGAATTCACCGGGGAGCTGTTTTTT
CDR3aa: CASSSSGTEFTGELFF

abundance: -
d_gene: TRBD1
j_gene: TRBJ2-7
v_gene: TRBV19
CDR3nt: TGTGCCAGTAGTATACTTGGGACAGGGAACTACGAGCAGTACTTC
CDR3aa: CASSILGTGNYEQYF

abundance: -
d_gene: -
j_gene: TRBJ2-5
v_gene: TRBV11-2
CDR3nt: TGTGCCAGCAGCTTAGGTATCCAGGGACAAGAGACCCAGTACTTC
CDR3aa: CASSLGIQGQETQYF

abundance: -
d_gene: -
j_gene: TRBJ1-2
v_gene: TRBV13
CDR3nt: TGTGCCAGCACGTTCGGAGAAGCAGGCTACACCTTC
CDR3aa: CASTFGEAGYTF

abundance: few
d_gene: TRBD2
j_gene: TRBJ2-1
v_gene: TRBV5-6
CDR3nt: TGTGCCAGCAGCACCCGACTAGCGGGGGAGATATACAATGAGCAGTTCTTC
CDR3aa: CASSTRLAGEIYNEQFF

abundance: -
d_gene: -
j_gene: TRBJ1-5
v_gene: TRBV7-9
CDR3nt: TGTGCCAGCAGCTTAGCGCACGGTCAGCCCCAGCATTTT
CDR3aa: CASSLAHGQPQHF

abundance: -
d_gene: -
j_gene: TRBJ1-3
v_gene: TRBV15
CDR3nt: TGTGCCACCAGCAGGTCGGTGGGCTCTACTGGAAACACCATATATTTT
CDR3aa: CATSRSVGSTGNTIYF

abundance: -
d_gene: -
j_gene: TRBJ2-7
v_gene: TRBV19
CDR3nt: TGTGCCAGTAGTCCAAACAGGGCATCGGACGAGCAGTACTTC
CDR3aa: CASSPNRASDEQYF

abundance: -
d_gene: -
j_gene: TRBJ2-7
v_gene: TRBV7-9
CDR3nt: TGTGCCAGCAGCTTAGCAGCCCCCCACTACGAGCAGTACTTC
CDR3aa: CASSLAAPHYEQYF

abundance: -
d_gene: -
j_gene: TRBJ2-5
v_gene: TRBV7-2
CDR3nt: TGTGCCAGCAGCCCGGCCGACCGACAGGCCCGGACCCAGTACTTC
CDR3aa: CASSPADRQARTQYF

abundance: -
d_gene: -
j_gene: TRBJ2-1
v_gene: TRBV4-1
CDR3nt: TGCGCCAGCAGCCAAGAACCCGGACAACACTACAATGAGCAGTTCTTC
CDR3aa: CASSQEPGQHYNEQFF

abundance: -
d_gene: -
j_gene: TRBJ1-4
v_gene: TRBV19
CDR3nt: TGTGCCAGTAGTCCGGAGGCAGTTCGGTATGAAAAACTGTTTTTT
CDR3aa: CASSPEAVRYEKLFF

abundance: -
d_gene: TRBD1
j_gene: TRBJ1-6
v_gene: TRBV6-4
CDR3nt: TGTGCCAGCAGATCCCAACAGGGGGGAAATTCACCCCTCCACTTT
CDR3aa: CASRSQQGGNSPLHF

abundance: -
d_gene: TRBD1
j_gene: TRBJ1-2
v_gene: TRBV25-1
CDR3nt: TGTGCCAGCAGAACTACAGGGGCTGGGAATGGCTACACCTTC
CDR3aa: CASRTTGAGNGYTF

abundance: -
d_gene: -
j_gene: TRBJ2-7
v_gene: TRBV3-1/TRBV3-2
CDR3nt: TGTGCCAGCAGCCTGACCGGGGTTCGCGAGCAGTACTTC
CDR3aa: CASSLTGVREQYF

abundance: -
d_gene: -
j_gene: TRBJ2-7
v_gene: TRBV7-9
CDR3nt: TGTGCCAGCAGCCGGACTATCTACGAGCAGTACTTC
CDR3aa: CASSRTIYEQYF

abundance: -
d_gene: -
j_gene: TRBJ1-4
v_gene: TRBV6-1
CDR3nt: TGTGCCAGCAGTGAAACGGGGGGGCTGGTTGAAAAACTGTTTTTT
CDR3aa: CASSETGGLVEKLFF

abundance: -
d_gene: -
j_gene: TRBJ1-5
v_gene: TRBV10-3
CDR3nt: TGTGCCATCAGTGAGGCGGATTGGACTAATCAGCCCCAGCATTTT
CDR3aa: CAISEADWTNQPQHF